The 30 T cell receptor beta chains below were found in one sample sequenced in a study of T cell responses to AZD1222 COVID-19 vaccine. Produced via immunoSEQ multiplex PCR; TCRdb's table is partial and in-frame only. The data hold over 85,000 clones, with 80% to 90% observed a single time. The material was peripheral blood, obtained on day 0 of AZD1222 vaccination. The receptor source for this set is an adult in good health.

The J gene is TRBJ1-2, the V gene TRBV9; weak D call: TRBD1 (5 bases). The CDR3 contains 14 residues. Germline V gene sequence: CDR1 SGDLS, CDR2 YYNGEE. V was cut by 3 bases and J by 0 bases, with 9 bases left in between. In DNA form, the CDR3 reads TGTGCCAGCAGCGCAGGGACGGCTAACTATGGCTACACCTTC. This codes for CASSAGTANYGYTF.

The chain carries TRBV28 and TRBJ1-1, with D unclear. From germline, CDR1 is MDHEN and CDR2 SYDVKM. V shed 8 bases and J shed 0 bases, with 10 bases lying between them. This CDR3 has 13 residues. The CDR3 nucleotides read TGTGCCAGCTGCGAGACCATGAACACTGAAGCTTTCTTT. Its protein is CASCETMNTEAFF.

The genes are TRBV6-1 and TRBJ1-2, with D possibly TRBD1 on 5 matching bases. Trimming removed 1 base from V and 4 bases from J, with 10 bases in between. Germline V gene lookup returns CDR1 MNHNS and CDR2 SASEGT. The CDR3 loop spans 14 amino acids. The CDR3 DNA is TGTGCCAGCAGTGAAGAGGGGTCGGTCTATGGCTACACCTTC. Protein: CASSEEGSVYGYTF.

This chain connects TRBV5-1 to TRBJ2-5, with D perhaps TRBD1 (6 bases). CDR1 and CDR2 from the germline V gene are SGHRS and YFSETQ. V dropped 4 bases and J dropped 0 bases, with 16 bases sitting between them. This CDR3 spans 16 amino acids. CDR3 coding DNA: TGCGCCAGCAGCGGAACAGGGTGGGTAAACCAAGAGACCCAGTACTTC. Translated: CASSGTGWVNQETQYF.

The V gene is TRBV28, the J gene TRBJ2-5; no reliable D call. The CDR3 consists of 15 residues. Germline CDR1 and CDR2: MDHEN and SYDVKM. Trimming took 3 bases from V and 2 from J, leaving 13 bases between them. CDR3 sequence (DNA): TGTGCCAGCAGTTTTTTGGCTAGTCATCAAGAGACCCAGTACTTC. As protein: CASSFLASHQETQYF.

The rearrangement links TRBV6-2 or TRBV6-3 to TRBJ2-7; 8 nucleotides line up with TRBD1. The CDR3 consists of 18 residues. V lost 2 bases, J lost 0 bases, and 12 bases stayed unmatched. The V gene's germline CDR1 is MNHEY and CDR2 SVGEGT. This chain's CDR3 is CASSYLPGGRIISYEQYF. CDR3 DNA sequence: TGTGCCAGCAGTTACCTCCCAGGGGGCCGGATCATCTCCTACGAGCAGTACTTC.

The V call is TRBV6-6, the J call TRBJ1-6; 9 nucleotides match TRBD1. The CDR3 runs 15 residues. Germline values: CDR1 MNHNY, CDR2 SVGAGI (reference sequence). V lost 6 bases and J lost 10; bases outside the gene matches: 10. CDR3 sequence reads: CASSRGQGQLSPLHF. CDR3 DNA: TGTGCCAGCAGCCGTGGACAGGGGCAACTATCACCCCTCCACTTT.

This chain joins TRBV2 and TRBJ2-1, with 10 bases aligning to TRBD2. The V and J ends lost 8 bases and 0 bases, in that order; junction bases with no gene match: 16. The CDR3 is 19 residues long. Germline CDR1 SNHLY, CDR2 FYNNEI. CDR3 DNA: TGTGCCAGCGCCGGACCGGGACTAGCGCCCCAAAGCTCCTACAATGAGCAGTTCTTC. Encoded protein: CASAGPGLAPQSSYNEQFF.

This clone has just a few counts. The rearrangement links TRBV5-4 to TRBJ1-6, with 7 nucleotides matching TRBD1. There are 14 residues in the CDR3. Germline values: CDR1 SGHNT, CDR2 YYREEE (reference sequence). Trimming cost V 4 bases and J 10 bases; bases outside gene matches: 8. In DNA form, the CDR3 reads TGTGCCAGCAGCACGGACAGGAACAGGTCACCCCTCCACTTT. Its translation: CASSTDRNRSPLHF.

This chain connects TRBV24-1 to TRBJ1-5; D is undetermined. The CDR3 loop spans 13 amino acids. Germline V gives CDR1 KGHDR, CDR2 SFDVKD. The germline V and J ends were trimmed by 5 bases and 2 bases, with 6 bases remaining between them. The CDR3 sequence is CATSGVGNQPQHF. CDR3 DNA: TGTGCCACCAGTGGGGTAGGCAATCAGCCCCAGCATTTT.

The V call is TRBV12-3 or TRBV12-4, the J call TRBJ1-5, with D maybe TRBD1 (6 bases). V lost 3 bases and J lost 7, with 10 bases in between. The CDR3 sequence is 13 residues long. DNA of the CDR3: TGTGCCAGCAGTTTGGGGGGGCAACAGCCCCAGCATTTT. Protein sequence: CASSLGGQQPQHF.

The CDR3 DNA reads TGTGCCAGCAGCCCAGAGGACAGAGCCTCCTACGAGCAGTACTTC. Residues: CASSPEDRASYEQYF. The rearrangement links TRBV7-6 to TRBJ2-7; TRBD1 might be the D (6 bases). With 5 bases removed from V and 0 bases from J, the gap between germline ends came to 14 bases. The germline CDR1 and CDR2 sequences are SGHVS and FNYEAQ. The CDR3 runs 15 residues.

The chain carries TRBV7-9 and TRBJ1-2; D is ambiguous. V lost 2 bases to trimming and J lost 4 bases, with 8 bases between them. Germline V lookup: CDR1 SEHNR, CDR2 FQNEAQ (reference sequence). This CDR3 is 13 amino acids long. This CDR3 reads CASSLQAAYGYTF. The CDR3, as DNA: TGTGCCAGCAGCTTACAGGCAGCCTATGGCTACACCTTC. Looking up the rest from reference TRBV7-9 and TRBJ1-2 gives the full variable domain: DTGVSQNPRHKITKRGQNVTFRCDPISEHNRLYWYRQTLGQGPEFLTYFQNEAQLEKSRLLSDRFSAERPKGSFSTLEIQRTEQGDSAMYLCASSLQAAYGYTFGSGTRLTVV.

J is TRBJ1-1 and V is TRBV7-2; 7 bases line up with TRBD1. With 4 bases clipped from V and 5 bases from J, the junction kept 7 bases outside the gene matches. Germline V gene lookup returns CDR1 SGHTA and CDR2 FQGNSA. The CDR3 spans 14 residues. The CDR3 DNA reads as TGTGCCAGCAGCTCGGGACAGACGAAGACTGAAGCTTTCTTT. Amino acids: CASSSGQTKTEAFF.

This sequence joins TRBV6-5 and TRBJ1-3; 9 bases align to TRBD1. CDR1 and CDR2 from the germline V gene are MNHEY and SVGAGI. The CDR3 is 13 amino acids. Trimming cost V 8 bases and J 7 bases; bases outside gene matches: 6. The CDR3 sequence is CASLGTGLNTIYF. CDR3 nucleotides: TGTGCCAGCCTGGGGACAGGGCTTAACACCATATATTTT.

The rearrangement uses TRBV11-2 and TRBJ1-3; D ambiguous. Trimming removed 6 bases at V and 0 bases at J, with 12 bases between. Per the germline V gene, CDR1 is SGHAT and CDR2 is FQNNGV. CDR3 size: 15 residues. Here the CDR3 DNA reads TGTGCCAGCAGTAGGACTTTCAGCTCTGGAAACACCATATATTTT. It translates to CASSRTFSSGNTIYF.

The CDR3 here is CASSFDRNSPLHF. Here the CDR3 DNA reads TGTGCCAGCAGCTTTGACAGAAATTCACCCCTCCACTTT. The chain employs TRBV11-3 and TRBJ1-6; possibly TRBD1 for D (5 bases). CDR1 is SGHNT and CDR2 is YENEEA in the germline V gene. This CDR3 comprises 13 residues. The ends were cut back, 3 bases at V and 7 bases at J, with 7 bases in the middle.

The rearrangement links TRBV30 to TRBJ1-2, with 8 bases identical to TRBD1. V lost 2 bases and J lost 7; bases outside the gene matches: 12. The length of the CDR3 is 15 residues. From germline, CDR1 is GTSNPN and CDR2 SVGIG (reference sequence). The CDR3 protein is CAWSTGRGRVGGYTF. The CDR3, as DNA: TGTGCCTGGAGTACCGGCAGGGGGCGGGTTGGTGGCTACACCTTC.

In its sample, this clone was seen once. This chain joins TRBV12-3 or TRBV12-4 and TRBJ1-2; 9 nucleotides line up with TRBD1. V lost 7 bases, J lost 6 bases, and 6 bases stayed unmatched. This CDR3 is 13 amino acids long. The CDR3 DNA is TGTGCCAGCACCCCCCGGGACAGGGATGGCTACACCTTC. This translates into CASTPRDRDGYTF.

This rearrangement joins TRBV9 to TRBJ2-3; D is undetermined. The germline V and J ends were trimmed by 0 bases and 0 bases, with 11 bases remaining between them. This CDR3 comprises 16 residues. From germline, CDR1 is SGDLS and CDR2 YYNGEE. CDR3 sequence (DNA): TGTGCCAGCAGCGTAGGGGTTGCCTCTAGCACAGATACGCAGTATTTT. Translation gives CASSVGVASSTDTQYF. The variable domain in full, completed from reference TRBV9 and TRBJ2-3, reads DSGVTQTPKHLITATGQRVTLRCSPRSGDLSVYWYQQSLDQGLQFLIQYYNGEERAKGNILERFSAQQFPDLHSELNLSSLELGDSALYFCASSVGVASSTDTQYFGPGTRLTVL.

The chain has TRBV4-2 and TRBJ1-4; 11 nucleotides line up with TRBD1. The trim removed 0 bases at V and 7 bases at J, leaving 10 bases unmatched. Germline values: CDR1 LGHNA, CDR2 YNFKEQ. There are 18 residues in the CDR3. The CDR3 nucleotides read TGTGCCAGCAGCCAAGATTTGGACAGGGGGCTACTTTTTGAAAAACTGTTTTTT. Encoded protein: CASSQDLDRGLLFEKLFF.

This clone has just one count. The rearrangement links TRBV7-3 to TRBJ1-2; D is undetermined. Germline lookup yields CDR1 SGHTA and CDR2 FQGTGA. CDR3 length equals 13 residues. V was clipped by 5 bases and J by 5 bases, with 12 bases between them. The CDR3 here is CASSTHPNYGYTF. DNA of the CDR3: TGTGCCAGCAGCACCCACCCCAATTATGGCTACACCTTC.

The chain couples TRBV5-4 to TRBJ1-1; possible D gene TRBD1, 5 bases. This CDR3 is 15 amino acids long. Trimming left V 2 bases short and J 2 bases short, with 13 bases between. The germline gives CDR1 SGHNT, CDR2 YYREEE (reference sequence). The CDR3, as DNA: TGTGCCAGCAGCTTTACGACAGTTAAAAACACTGAAGCTTTCTTT. Translation gives CASSFTTVKNTEAFF.

The chain uses TRBV6-5 and TRBJ1-3; D call uncertain. CDR1 MNHEY and CDR2 SVGAGI come from the germline V gene. This CDR3 region has 15 residues. V lost 6 bases and J lost 0, with 12 bases in between. CDR3 protein: CASSPRRTSGNTIYF. CDR3 bases: TGTGCCAGCAGCCCCCGGCGGACCTCTGGAAACACCATATATTTT.

The V call is TRBV5-1, the J call TRBJ2-7, with D tentatively TRBD2 (5 bases). Per germline, CDR1 SGHRS and CDR2 YFSETQ. V lost 2 bases to trimming and J lost 6 bases, with 15 bases between them. The CDR3 covers 14 residues. The CDR3 DNA follows: TGCGCCAGCAGCTTAGGTTCCCTAGCCGCCGAGCAGTACTTC. Amino acid sequence: CASSLGSLAAEQYF.

This chain uses TRBV7-6 with TRBJ1-5; D ambiguous. Germline V gene sequence: CDR1 SGHVS, CDR2 FNYEAQ. V was shortened by 1 base and J by 0 bases, with 10 bases between the two germline ends. The CDR3 covers 16 residues. CDR3 residues: CASSLEGSNSNQPQHF. The CDR3 DNA sequence: TGTGCCAGCAGCTTAGAGGGCAGTAATAGCAATCAGCCCCAGCATTTT.

This chain connects TRBV7-2 to TRBJ2-5; TRBD2 matches 13 bases. The germline gives CDR1 SGHTA, CDR2 FQGNSA. With 3 bases clipped from V and 9 bases from J, the junction kept 7 bases outside the gene matches. The CDR3 is 15 residues long. For the CDR3, the DNA is TGTGCCAGCAGCTTTACTAGCGGGGGGGCCCGTGCCCAGTACTTC. Its protein is CASSFTSGGARAQYF.

This clone was seen a few times. V is TRBV7-9 and J is TRBJ2-3; D remains unclear. CDR1 and CDR2 from the germline V gene are SEHNR and FQNEAQ (reference sequence). The CDR3 loop spans 18 amino acids. The V and J ends lost 5 bases and 4 bases respectively, with 25 bases between them. In nucleotides, the CDR3 is TGTGCCAGCAGCCCATGGGCCGGGTTCGGACCCCACCCAGATACGCAGTATTTT. Residues: CASSPWAGFGPHPDTQYF.

CDR3 loop: CASSSGQGTLNTEAFF. In DNA form, the CDR3 reads TGTGCCAGCAGCTCCGGACAGGGTACTCTGAACACTGAAGCTTTCTTT. V and J are TRBV6-6 and TRBJ1-1, with 8 bases that match TRBD1. Germline CDR1 MNHNY, CDR2 SVGAGI (reference sequence). The J segment lost 0 bases and the V segment lost 6 bases, leaving 9 bases of the junction unmatched. This CDR3 has 16 amino acids.

This clone showed up just a few times. The chain joins TRBV19 to TRBJ2-7; 10 bases agree with TRBD1. This CDR3 is built from 16 residues. V was pared by 5 bases and J by 3 bases, with 10 bases of the junction left unmatched. The germline V gene has CDR1 LNHDA and CDR2 SQIVND (reference sequence). The CDR3 DNA reads TGTGCCAGTAGTCGTGTAAAGACAGGGGGCGACTACGAGCAGTACTTC. It yields the protein CASSRVKTGGDYEQYF.